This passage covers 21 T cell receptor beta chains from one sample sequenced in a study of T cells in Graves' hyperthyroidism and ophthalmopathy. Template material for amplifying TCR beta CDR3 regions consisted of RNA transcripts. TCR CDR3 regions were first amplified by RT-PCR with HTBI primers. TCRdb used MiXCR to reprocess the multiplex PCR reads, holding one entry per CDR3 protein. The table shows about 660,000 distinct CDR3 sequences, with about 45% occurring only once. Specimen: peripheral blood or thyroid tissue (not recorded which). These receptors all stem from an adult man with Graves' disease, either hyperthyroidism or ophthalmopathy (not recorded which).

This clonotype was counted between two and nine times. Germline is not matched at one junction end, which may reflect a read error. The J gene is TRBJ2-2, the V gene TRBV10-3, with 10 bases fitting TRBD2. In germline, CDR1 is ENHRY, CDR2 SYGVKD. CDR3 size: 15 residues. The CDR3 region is CASSYGAGGPGELFF. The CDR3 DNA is TGTGCCAGCAGTTACGGAGCGGGAGGGCCCGGGGAGCTGTTTTTT.

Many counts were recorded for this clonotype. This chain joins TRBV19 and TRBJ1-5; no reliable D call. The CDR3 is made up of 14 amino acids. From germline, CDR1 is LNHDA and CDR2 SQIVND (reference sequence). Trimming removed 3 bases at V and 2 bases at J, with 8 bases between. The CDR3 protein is CASSIGWGNQPQHF. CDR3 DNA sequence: TGTGCCAGTAGTATCGGGTGGGGCAATCAGCCCCAGCATTTT.

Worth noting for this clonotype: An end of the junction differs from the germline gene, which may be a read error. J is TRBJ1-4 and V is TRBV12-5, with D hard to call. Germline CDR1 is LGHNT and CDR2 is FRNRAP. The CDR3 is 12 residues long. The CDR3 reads CASGSSSLKLLF. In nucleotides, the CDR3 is TGTGCTAGTGGATCATCGTCCTTGAAGCTGCTTTTT.

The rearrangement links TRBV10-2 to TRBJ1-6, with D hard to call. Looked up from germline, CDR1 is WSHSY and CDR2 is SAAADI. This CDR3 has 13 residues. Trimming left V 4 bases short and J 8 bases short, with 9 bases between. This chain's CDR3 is CASSGAHDSPLHF. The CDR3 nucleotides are TGCGCCAGCAGTGGGGCCCACGATTCACCCCTCCACTTT.

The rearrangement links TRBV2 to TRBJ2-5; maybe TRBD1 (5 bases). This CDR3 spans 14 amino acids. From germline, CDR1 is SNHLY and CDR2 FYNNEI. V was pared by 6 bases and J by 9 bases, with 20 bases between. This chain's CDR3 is CASSLTSGPGSQYF. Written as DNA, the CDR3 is TGTGCCAGCAGCTTGACCTCGGGCCCAGGGTCCCAGTACTTC. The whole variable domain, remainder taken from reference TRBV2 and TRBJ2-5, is EPEVTQTPSHQVTQMGQEVILRCVPISNHLYFYWYRQILGQKVEFLVSFYNNEISEKSEIFDDQFSVERPDGSNFTLKIRSTKLEDSAMYFCASSLTSGPGSQYFGPGTRLLVL.

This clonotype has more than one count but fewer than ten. CDR3 loop: CASSQVGQAGNTEAFF. The CDR3 DNA follows: TGCGCCAGCAGCCAAGTAGGACAGGCGGGGAACACTGAAGCTTTCTTT. The V gene is TRBV4-1, the J gene TRBJ1-1, with 7 positions matching TRBD1. After removal of 1 base from V and 1 base from J, the junction contained 6 bases not matched to a gene. This CDR3 comprises 16 residues. CDR1 is MGHRA, CDR2 YSYEKL, per germline.

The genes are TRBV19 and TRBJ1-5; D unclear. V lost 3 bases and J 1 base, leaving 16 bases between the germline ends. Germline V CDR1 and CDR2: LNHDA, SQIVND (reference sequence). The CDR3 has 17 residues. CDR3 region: CASSMLSGLRSNQPQHF. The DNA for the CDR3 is TGTGCCAGTAGTATGTTGTCGGGGTTAAGAAGCAATCAGCCCCAGCATTTT.

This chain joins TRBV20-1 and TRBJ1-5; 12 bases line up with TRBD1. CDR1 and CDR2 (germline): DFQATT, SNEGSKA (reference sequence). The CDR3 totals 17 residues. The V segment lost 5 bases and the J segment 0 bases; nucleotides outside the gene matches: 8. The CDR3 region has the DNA TGCAGTGCTCGTGGGACAGGGGGCGAGTATAGCAATCAGCCCCAGCATTTT. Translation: CSARGTGGEYSNQPQHF.

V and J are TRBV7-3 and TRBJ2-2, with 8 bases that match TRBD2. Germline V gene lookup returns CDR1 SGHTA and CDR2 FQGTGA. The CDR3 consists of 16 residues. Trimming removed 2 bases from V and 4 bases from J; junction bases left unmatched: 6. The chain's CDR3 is CASSLVAGGITGELFF. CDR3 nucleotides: TGTGCCAGCAGCTTAGTGGCGGGAGGAATCACCGGGGAGCTGTTTTTT.

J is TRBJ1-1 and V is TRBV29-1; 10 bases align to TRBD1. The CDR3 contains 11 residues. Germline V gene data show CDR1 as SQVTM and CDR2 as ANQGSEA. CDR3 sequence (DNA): TGCAGATGGACAGGGGGCACTGAAGCTTTCTTT. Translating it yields CRWTGGTEAFF.

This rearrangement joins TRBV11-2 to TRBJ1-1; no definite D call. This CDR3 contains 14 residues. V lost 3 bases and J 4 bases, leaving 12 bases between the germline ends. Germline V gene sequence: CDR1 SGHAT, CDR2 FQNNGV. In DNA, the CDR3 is TGTGCCAGCAGCTTCGCTGCGTCGCCCACTGAAGCTTTCTTT. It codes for CASSFAASPTEAFF.

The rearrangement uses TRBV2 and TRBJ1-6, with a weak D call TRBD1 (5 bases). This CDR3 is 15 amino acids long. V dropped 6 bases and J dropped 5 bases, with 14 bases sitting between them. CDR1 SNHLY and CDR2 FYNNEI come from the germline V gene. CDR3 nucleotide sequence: TGTGCCAGCAGCCCCCGGACACAGGATAATTCACCCCTCCACTTT. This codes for CASSPRTQDNSPLHF.

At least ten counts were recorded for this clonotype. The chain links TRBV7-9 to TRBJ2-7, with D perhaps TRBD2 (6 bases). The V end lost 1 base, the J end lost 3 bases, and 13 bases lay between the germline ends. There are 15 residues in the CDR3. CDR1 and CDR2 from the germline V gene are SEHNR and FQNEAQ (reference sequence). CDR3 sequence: CASSLDLGLHYEQYF. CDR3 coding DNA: TGTGCCAGCAGCTTAGATTTGGGACTCCACTACGAGCAGTACTTC. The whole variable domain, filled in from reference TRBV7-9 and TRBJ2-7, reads DTGVSQNPRHKITKRGQNVTFRCDPISEHNRLYWYRQTLGQGPEFLTYFQNEAQLEKSRLLSDRFSAERPKGSFSTLEIQRTEQGDSAMYLCASSLDLGLHYEQYFGPGTRLTVT.

The chain's CDR3 is CAISAGWDSNQPQHF. CDR3 bases: TGTGCCATCAGTGCCGGTTGGGATAGCAATCAGCCCCAGCATTTT. The chain recombines TRBV10-3 with TRBJ1-5; D gene uncertain. Germline V gene data show CDR1 as ENHRY and CDR2 as SYGVKD. This CDR3 has 15 residues. Trimming took 4 bases from V and 0 from J, leaving 10 bases between them.

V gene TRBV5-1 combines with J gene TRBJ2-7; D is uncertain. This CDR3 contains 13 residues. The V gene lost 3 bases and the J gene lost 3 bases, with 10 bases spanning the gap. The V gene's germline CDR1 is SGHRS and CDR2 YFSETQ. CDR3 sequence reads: CASSSPPYYEQYF. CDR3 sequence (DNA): TGCGCCAGCAGCTCTCCGCCTTACTACGAGCAGTACTTC.

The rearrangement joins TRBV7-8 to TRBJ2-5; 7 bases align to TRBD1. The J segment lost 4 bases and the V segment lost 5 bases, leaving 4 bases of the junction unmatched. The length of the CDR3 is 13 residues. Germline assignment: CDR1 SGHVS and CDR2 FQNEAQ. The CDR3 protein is CASSRWTGETQYF. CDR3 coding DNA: TGTGCCAGCAGCAGATGGACAGGAGAGACCCAGTACTTC. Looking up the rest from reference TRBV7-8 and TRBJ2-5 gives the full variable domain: GAGVSQSPRYKVAKRGQDVALRCDPISGHVSLFWYQQALGQGPEFLTYFQNEAQLDKSGLPSDRFFAERPEGSVSTLKIQRTQQEDSAVYLCASSRWTGETQYFGPGTRLLVL.

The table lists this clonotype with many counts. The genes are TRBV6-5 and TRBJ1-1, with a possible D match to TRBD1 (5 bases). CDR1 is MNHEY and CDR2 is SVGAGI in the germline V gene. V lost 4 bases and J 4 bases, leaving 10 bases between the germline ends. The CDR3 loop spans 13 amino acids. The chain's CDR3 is CASSSAGSTEAFF. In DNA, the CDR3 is TGTGCCAGCAGTTCAGCAGGGAGCACTGAAGCTTTCTTT.

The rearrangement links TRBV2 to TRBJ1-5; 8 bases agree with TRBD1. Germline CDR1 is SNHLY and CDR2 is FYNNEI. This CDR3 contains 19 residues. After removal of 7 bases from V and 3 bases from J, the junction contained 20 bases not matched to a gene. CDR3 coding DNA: TGTGCCAGCAAGGGTCCGGGACAGGCTCAATCACTCTCCAATCAGCCCCAGCATTTT. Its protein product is CASKGPGQAQSLSNQPQHF.

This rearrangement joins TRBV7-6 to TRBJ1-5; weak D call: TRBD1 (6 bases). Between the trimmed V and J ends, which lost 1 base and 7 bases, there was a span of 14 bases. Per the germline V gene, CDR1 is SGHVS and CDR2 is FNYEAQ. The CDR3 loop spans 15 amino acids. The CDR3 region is CASSLGPGQGQPQHF. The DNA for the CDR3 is TGTGCCAGCAGCTTAGGTCCAGGGCAGGGGCAGCCCCAGCATTTT.

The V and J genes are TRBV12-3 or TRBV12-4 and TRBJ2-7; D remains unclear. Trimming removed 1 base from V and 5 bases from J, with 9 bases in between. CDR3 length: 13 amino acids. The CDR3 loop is CASSLEGLHEQYF. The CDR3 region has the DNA TGTGCCAGCAGTTTAGAGGGCCTACACGAGCAGTACTTC.

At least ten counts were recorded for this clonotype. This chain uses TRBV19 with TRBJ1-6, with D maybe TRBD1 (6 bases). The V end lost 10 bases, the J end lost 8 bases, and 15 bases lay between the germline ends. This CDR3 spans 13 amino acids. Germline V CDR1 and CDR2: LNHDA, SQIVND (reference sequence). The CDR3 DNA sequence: TGTGCCACGCGACAGGCGTTGGATTCACCCCTCCACTTT. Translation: CATRQALDSPLHF. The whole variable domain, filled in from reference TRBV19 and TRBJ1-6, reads DGGITQSPKYLFRKEGQNVTLSCEQNLNHDAMYWYRQDPGQGLRLIYYSQIVNDFQKGDIAEGYSVSREKKESFPLTVTSAQKNPTAFYLCATRQALDSPLHFGNGTRLTVT.